The 11 T cell receptor beta chains listed next were all sequenced from one sample in a study of blood T cell repertoires in COVID-19. Assay used: immunoSEQ multiplex PCR; TCRdb lists only in-frame clones, some missing. The sample has approximately 360,000 clones, 89% seen once. Sequenced input: peripheral blood. These receptors all come from a man between 35 and 55 years old with acute or convalescent COVID-19.

This clone was seen at least ten times. This sequence joins TRBV12-2 and TRBJ2-1; the table calls TRBD2, which could not be checked here. TRBV12-2 is marked as a pseudogene. The CDR3 totals 17 residues. CDR3: CASRFRPELAGVNEQFF. The CDR3 nucleotides are TGTGCAAGTCGCTTCCGACCCGAACTAGCGGGAGTAAATGAGCAGTTCTTC.

The CDR3 DNA reads TGTGCCAGCAGCTTTATGACAGGTGATGGCTACACCTTC. It codes for CASSFMTGDGYTF. J is TRBJ1-2 and V is TRBV28, with D perhaps matching TRBD1 (6 bases). Germline-derived CDR1 and CDR2 are MDHEN and SYDVKM. CDR3 length equals 13 residues. V lost 6 bases and J lost 6, with 14 bases in between.

The genes are TRBV7-2 and TRBJ2-1, with 8 bases identical to TRBD2. The germline V gene has CDR1 SGHTA and CDR2 FQGNSA. Trimming at V came to 3 bases and at J to 5 bases, leaving 3 bases not matched to a gene. The CDR3 covers 14 residues. Written as DNA, the CDR3 is TGTGCCAGCAGCTTCGGGGGGGTAAACAATGAGCAGTTCTTC. Residues: CASSFGGVNNEQFF.

The gene calls are TRBV3-1 (or the pseudogene TRBV3-2) and TRBJ2-5; weak D call: TRBD2 (5 bases). CDR1 and CDR2 (germline): LGHDT, YNNKEL (reference sequence). There are 13 residues in the CDR3. The ends were cut back, 1 base at V and 6 bases at J, with 9 bases in the middle. The CDR3 sequence is CASSQVSGKTQYF. The CDR3 bases are TGTGCCAGCAGCCAAGTATCGGGGAAGACCCAGTACTTC.

The rearrangement uses TRBV11-3 and TRBJ2-3, with D possibly matching TRBD1 (6 bases). V lost 5 bases and J 6 bases, leaving 15 bases between the germline ends. Germline CDR1 reads SGHNT; CDR2 reads YENEEA. The length of the CDR3 is 14 residues. Here the CDR3 DNA reads TGTGCCAGCAGCCCCGGGACACGAGTTGATACGCAGTATTTT. Translating gives CASSPGTRVDTQYF.

This chain joins TRBV2 and TRBJ2-1; unclear D gene. Trimming took 3 bases from V and 7 from J, leaving 4 bases between them. Germline CDR1 is SNHLY and CDR2 is FYNNEI. The CDR3 is 11 residues long. For the CDR3, the DNA is TGTGCCAGCAGTGATGAGAATGAGCAGTTCTTC. This gives the protein CASSDENEQFF.

The genes are TRBV12-3 or TRBV12-4 and TRBJ1-4, with a weak D call TRBD1 (5 bases). The CDR3 extends over 13 amino acids. V was trimmed by 6 bases and J by 4 bases, leaving 9 bases between them. CDR3 DNA: TGTGCCAGCAGCAAACAGGATAATGAAAAACTGTTTTTT. Protein: CASSKQDNEKLFF.

This clone was seen once. V and J are TRBV6-6 and TRBJ1-5, with D possibly TRBD1 on 5 matching bases. CDR3 size: 15 residues. V was cut by 2 bases and J by 2 bases, with 10 bases left in between. Germline V gives CDR1 MNHNY, CDR2 SVGAGI (reference sequence). CDR3 residues: CASSYGGARNQPQHF. Written as DNA, the CDR3 is TGTGCCAGCAGTTACGGAGGGGCCCGCAATCAGCCCCAGCATTTT.

This rearrangement joins TRBV5-6 to TRBJ2-1; 9 bases align to TRBD1. Germline V lookup: CDR1 SGHDT, CDR2 YYEEEE. The CDR3 covers 16 residues. Unmatched junction bases numbered 9, after V lost 4 bases and J lost 4 bases. The CDR3 nucleotides read TGTGCCAGCAGCATAGGACAGGGGCCGGGGTACAATGAGCAGTTCTTC. This sequence encodes CASSIGQGPGYNEQFF.

The chain has TRBV11-2 and TRBJ1-5, with D uncertain. The germline V gene has CDR1 SGHAT and CDR2 FQNNGV. Between the trimmed V and J ends, which lost 0 bases and 4 bases, there was a span of 7 bases. This CDR3 is built from 14 residues. The CDR3 loop reads CASSLDRGNQPQHF. In DNA, the CDR3 is TGTGCCAGCAGCTTAGATCGGGGAAATCAGCCCCAGCATTTT. The whole variable domain, remainder taken from reference TRBV11-2 and TRBJ1-5, is EAGVAQSPRYKIIEKRQSVAFWCNPISGHATLYWYQQILGQGPKLLIQFQNNGVVDDSQLPKDRFSAERLKGVDSTLKIQPAKLEDSAVYLCASSLDRGNQPQHFGDGTRLSIL.

The rearrangement joins TRBV18 to TRBJ1-2; the match to TRBD1 covers 7 bases. Trimming took 6 bases from V and 0 from J; bases not matched to a gene: 13. Germline V gene sequence: CDR1 KGHSH, CDR2 LQKENI. The CDR3 consists of 17 residues. CDR3 nucleotides: TGTGCCAGCTCCCCTTTGAGGCAGGGGGAAGCTAACTATGGCTACACCTTC. The encoded protein is CASSPLRQGEANYGYTF.